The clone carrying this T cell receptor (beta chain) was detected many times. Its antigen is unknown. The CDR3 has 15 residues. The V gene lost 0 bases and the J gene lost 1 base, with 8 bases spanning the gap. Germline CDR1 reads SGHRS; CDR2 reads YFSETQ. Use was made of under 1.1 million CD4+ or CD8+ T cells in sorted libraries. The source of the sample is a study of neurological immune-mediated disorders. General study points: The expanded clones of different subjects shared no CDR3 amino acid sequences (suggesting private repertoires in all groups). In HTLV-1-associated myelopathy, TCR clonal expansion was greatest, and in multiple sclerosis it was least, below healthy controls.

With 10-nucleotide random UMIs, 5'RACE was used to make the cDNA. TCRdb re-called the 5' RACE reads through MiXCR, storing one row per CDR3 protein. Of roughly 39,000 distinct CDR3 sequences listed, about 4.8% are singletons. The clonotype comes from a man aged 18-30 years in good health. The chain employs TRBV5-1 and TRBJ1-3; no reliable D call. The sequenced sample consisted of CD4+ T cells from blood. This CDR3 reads CASSLGSGSGNTIYF. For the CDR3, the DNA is TGCGCCAGCAGCTTGGGTTCGGGATCTGGAAACACCATATATTTT.